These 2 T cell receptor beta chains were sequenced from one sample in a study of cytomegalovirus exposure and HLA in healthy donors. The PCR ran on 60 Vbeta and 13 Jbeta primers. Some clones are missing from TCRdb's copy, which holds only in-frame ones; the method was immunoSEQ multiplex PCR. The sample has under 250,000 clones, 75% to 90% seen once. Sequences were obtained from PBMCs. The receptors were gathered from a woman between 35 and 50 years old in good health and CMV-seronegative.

The CDR3, as DNA: TGTGCCAGCAGCTTGGGACTAGCCAATGAGCAGTTCTTC. Translating gives CASSLGLANEQFF. The rearrangement links TRBV5-6 to TRBJ2-1; 7 bases line up with TRBD2. Germline CDR1 SGHDT, CDR2 YYEEEE. J lost 6 bases, V lost 0 bases, and 0 bases had no gene match. The CDR3 length is 13 residues.

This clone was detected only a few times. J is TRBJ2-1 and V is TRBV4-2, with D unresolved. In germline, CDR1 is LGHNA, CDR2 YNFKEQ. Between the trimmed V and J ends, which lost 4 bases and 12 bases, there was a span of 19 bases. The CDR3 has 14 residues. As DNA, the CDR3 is TGTGCCAGCAGCCCCCGGGTCGCTGGCGGTACGCAGTTCTTC. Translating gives CASSPRVAGGTQFF.